The 30 T cell receptor beta chains below come from one sample, sequenced in a study of human T cells and chemical hapten exposure. Using its own MiXCR run on the RACE reads, TCRdb lists one record per CDR3 protein. This sample has about 96,000 distinct CDR3 sequences; about 9% occur once, and the top ten carry just over 2%. The time point was: patch test 2, 6 weeks after DPC sensitization. Treatment indicated: therapeutic diphenylcyclopropenone sensitization with weekly scalp DPC. Sequenced material: whole blood, taken in connection with sensitization to the hapten diphenylcyclopropenone (DPC). Source of these receptors: a middle-aged woman with alopecia areata. Some clones in this sample may be carry-over from other donors' samples.

The rearrangement joins TRBV5-1 to TRBJ2-2, with TRBD1 identical over 9 bases. V lost 0 bases, J lost 5 bases, and 8 bases stayed unmatched. The germline gives CDR1 SGHRS, CDR2 YFSETQ. The CDR3 consists of 17 residues. The CDR3 sequence is CASSLAGQGGRTGELFF. Written as DNA, the CDR3 is TGCGCCAGCAGCTTGGCGGGACAGGGCGGTCGTACCGGGGAGCTGTTTTTT.

V gene TRBV20-1 combines with J gene TRBJ1-2, with 9 bases matching TRBD1. Germline CDR1 is DFQATT and CDR2 is SNEGSKA (reference sequence). CDR3 size: 13 residues. Trimming at V came to 5 bases and at J to 2 bases, leaving 3 bases not matched to a gene. This CDR3 reads CSAADRGNYGYTF. CDR3 DNA: TGCAGTGCTGCGGACAGGGGAAACTATGGCTACACCTTC.

The J gene is TRBJ2-3, the V gene TRBV28, with D possibly being TRBD1 (6 bases). V gave up 4 bases and J gave up 6 bases, with 11 bases separating them. From germline, CDR1 is MDHEN and CDR2 SYDVKM. The CDR3 extends over 13 amino acids. The CDR3 bases are TGTGCCAGCAGTTCAACAGGGAAGGATACGCAGTATTTT. It codes for CASSSTGKDTQYF. Using reference TRBV28 and TRBJ2-3 for the parts outside the CDR3, the full variable domain is DVKVTQSSRYLVKRTGEKVFLECVQDMDHENMFWYRQDPGLGLRLIYFSYDVKMKEKGDIPEGYSVSREKKERFSLILESASTNQTSMYLCASSSTGKDTQYFGPGTRLTVL.

The chain joins TRBV29-1 to TRBJ2-3, with unresolved D. V lost 5 bases, J lost 0 bases, and 9 bases lay in between. CDR3 length: 13 residues. Per the germline V gene, CDR1 is SQVTM and CDR2 is ANQGSEA. The CDR3, as DNA: TGCAGCGTTAAGATTTGGAGCACAGATACGCAGTATTTT. Translating it yields CSVKIWSTDTQYF.

This clonotype was counted only a few times. The chain employs TRBV28 and TRBJ1-4; weak D call: TRBD1 (5 bases). CDR1 and CDR2 (germline): MDHEN, SYDVKM. Trimming pared 7 bases from V and 5 bases from J, leaving 17 bases between. CDR3 length equals 15 residues. The CDR3 spells CASTPPGRFNEKLFF. The CDR3 region has the DNA TGTGCCAGCACCCCACCGGGGCGTTTCAATGAAAAACTGTTTTTT.

The chain links TRBV6-5 to TRBJ2-7; D ambiguous. Germline values: CDR1 MNHEY, CDR2 SVGAGI. Trimming removed 7 bases from V and 2 bases from J, with 12 bases in between. CDR3 length equals 13 residues. CDR3 residues: CASKRLVPYEQYF. In DNA, the CDR3 is TGTGCCAGCAAAAGACTGGTTCCCTACGAGCAGTACTTC.

Only a few counts were recorded for this clonotype. The J gene is TRBJ2-7, the V gene TRBV29-1; maybe TRBD1 (6 bases). The ends were cut back, 4 bases at V and 1 base at J, with 11 bases in the middle. Germline loops: CDR1 SQVTM, CDR2 ANQGSEA. The CDR3 is 13 amino acids. The CDR3 sequence is CSVGPQGSYEQYF. The CDR3 DNA reads TGCAGCGTTGGGCCCCAGGGGTCCTACGAGCAGTACTTC.

This clonotype was observed at least ten times. The chain combines TRBV6-5 with TRBJ1-2; maybe TRBD1 (6 bases). V lost 2 bases, J lost 6 bases, and 13 bases lay in between. The CDR3 spans 14 residues. Per germline, CDR1 MNHEY and CDR2 SVGAGI. The CDR3 is CASSYTRGQNGYTF. CDR3 bases: TGTGCCAGCAGTTACACGAGAGGACAGAATGGCTACACCTTC.

This clonotype was detected only a few times. The rearrangement links TRBV20-1 to TRBJ2-5; D gene ambiguous. The V and J ends lost 6 bases and 1 base respectively, with 15 bases between them. Germline CDR1 and CDR2: DFQATT and SNEGSKA (reference sequence). The CDR3 runs 14 residues. CDR3 bases: TGCAGTGCCCGGGCAGGCAAGATCCAAGAGACCCAGTACTTC. It encodes CSARAGKIQETQYF.

This sequence joins TRBV2 and TRBJ2-7; D may match TRBD1 or TRBD2 (6 bases each). The CDR3 loop spans 11 amino acids. Germline assignment: CDR1 SNHLY and CDR2 FYNNEI. V was trimmed by 11 bases and J by 2 bases, leaving 10 bases between them. DNA of the CDR3: TGTGCCTGGAGGGGGGCCTACGAGCAGTACTTC. It translates to CAWRGAYEQYF.

The chain combines TRBV28 with TRBJ2-7, with D possibly TRBD1 on 5 matching bases. Trimming pared 7 bases from V and 2 bases from J, leaving 15 bases between. Germline V lookup: CDR1 MDHEN, CDR2 SYDVKM. The CDR3 extends over 14 amino acids. The CDR3 DNA reads as TGTGCCAGCACCACAGGCGGTAAACCCTACGAGCAGTACTTC. Translating gives CASTTGGKPYEQYF.

This clonotype was recorded a few times. The junction shows a germline mismatch at one end, possibly a read error. The CDR3 spells CASRLAGGASDF. In nucleotides, the CDR3 is TGTGCCAGCAGACTAGCGGGAGGGGCATCGGACTTC. The chain recombines TRBV6-2 or TRBV6-3 with TRBJ2-7, with 13 nucleotides matching TRBD2. This CDR3 spans 12 amino acids. Germline-derived CDR1 and CDR2 are MNHEY and SVGEGT.

This clonotype was observed a handful of times. The chain uses TRBV12-3 or TRBV12-4 and TRBJ2-1; possibly TRBD2 for D (6 bases). Trimming stripped 3 bases from V and 2 bases from J, with 8 bases between. CDR3 length: 14 residues. CDR3 nucleotides: TGTGCCAGCAGTTTTGGGAGGCCCTACAATGAGCAGTTCTTC. It encodes CASSFGRPYNEQFF.

The chain uses TRBV27 and TRBJ2-1; perhaps D is TRBD1 or TRBD2 (5 bases each). Trimming pared 3 bases from V and 0 bases from J, leaving 12 bases between. Germline V gene sequence: CDR1 MNHEY, CDR2 SMNVEV (reference sequence). This CDR3 is built from 16 residues. CDR3 nucleotides: TGTGCCAGCAGTTTTGAGGGGTCCCTCTCCTACAATGAGCAGTTCTTC. Protein: CASSFEGSLSYNEQFF.

This clonotype was seen ten or more times. The V and J genes are TRBV11-2 and TRBJ2-2, with D unclear. CDR1 is SGHAT, CDR2 FQNNGV, per germline. This CDR3 is built from 15 residues. V was clipped by 4 bases and J by 4 bases, with 13 bases between them. The CDR3: CASSSARLITGELFF. The CDR3 coding sequence is TGTGCCAGCAGCTCCGCGCGGCTGATCACCGGGGAGCTGTTTTTT.

This clonotype was seen a few times. The chain recombines TRBV29-1 with TRBJ2-3; weak D call: TRBD2 (6 bases). The CDR3 runs 14 residues. V lost 4 bases and J lost 3, with 14 bases in between. Germline CDR1 and CDR2: SQVTM and ANQGSEA. CDR3 region: CSVVVAGSTDTQYF. The CDR3 nucleotides are TGCAGCGTTGTCGTGGCGGGAAGTACAGATACGCAGTATTTT.

The chain joins TRBV20-1 to TRBJ2-1; D remains ambiguous. The germline V gene encodes CDR1 DFQATT and CDR2 SNEGSKA (reference sequence). Trimming pared 6 bases from V and 8 bases from J, leaving 23 bases between. CDR3 length equals 15 residues. CDR3 sequence reads: CSAPRLGQPGDEQFF. The CDR3 nucleotides are TGCAGTGCCCCCCGACTGGGCCAACCCGGCGATGAGCAGTTCTTC.

The chain couples TRBV9 to TRBJ2-7; 9 nucleotides agree with TRBD2. CDR3 length: 13 amino acids. CDR1 and CDR2 from the germline V gene are SGDLS and YYNGEE. With 2 bases clipped from V and 4 bases from J, the junction kept 1 base outside the gene matches. CDR3 in DNA: TGTGCCAGCAGCGTGCGGGAGGGGTACGAGCAGTACTTC. It encodes CASSVREGYEQYF.

This clonotype showed up just a few times. The J gene is TRBJ1-5, the V gene TRBV6-5; D is uncertain. V was clipped by 6 bases and J by 3 bases, with 9 bases between them. The CDR3 extends over 13 amino acids. In germline, CDR1 is MNHEY, CDR2 SVGAGI. CDR3 loop: CASSSGPNQPQHF. The DNA of the CDR3 is TGTGCCAGCAGCTCGGGCCCCAATCAGCCCCAGCATTTT.

The chain recombines TRBV6-2 or TRBV6-3 with TRBJ2-3; 9 bases map to TRBD2. The length of the CDR3 is 16 residues. Germline-derived CDR1 and CDR2 are MNHEY and SVGEGT. With V trimmed by 0 bases and J by 5 bases, 6 bases remained unmatched. The CDR3 DNA follows: TGTGCCAGCAGTTACTCGGTCCTAGCGGGGCTAGATACGCAGTATTTT. Residues: CASSYSVLAGLDTQYF.

This clonotype was observed a few times. J is TRBJ2-1 and V is TRBV29-1; D remains ambiguous. The CDR3 length is 12 residues. Trimming pared 3 bases from V and 5 bases from J, leaving 8 bases between. Germline-derived CDR1 and CDR2 are SQVTM and ANQGSEA. This CDR3 is CSVEGWDNEQFF. The DNA of the CDR3 is TGCAGCGTTGAGGGATGGGACAATGAGCAGTTCTTC.

The chain links TRBV18 to TRBJ1-2; 10 bases are a match to TRBD1. Germline assignment: CDR1 KGHSH and CDR2 LQKENI. The CDR3 runs 17 residues. Trimming at V came to 0 bases and at J to 3 bases, leaving 7 bases not matched to a gene. CDR3 in amino acids: CASSPPLDRGHYYGYTF. The DNA for the CDR3 is TGTGCCAGCTCACCACCTCTCGACAGGGGGCATTACTATGGCTACACCTTC.

This clonotype was observed many times. CDR3 nucleotide sequence: TGTGCCAGCAGACTCCACAGGGGGCAGGATTCACCCCTCCACTTT. It specifies CASRLHRGQDSPLHF. The chain has TRBV6-5 and TRBJ1-6; 9 bases are a match to TRBD1. V lost 6 bases to trimming and J lost 8 bases; unmatched junction nucleotides: 8. The CDR3 has 15 residues. Per germline, CDR1 MNHEY and CDR2 SVGAGI.

This clonotype was detected ten times or more. The J gene is TRBJ2-7, the V gene TRBV27, with TRBD2 identical over 9 bases. V lost 8 bases to trimming and J lost 5 bases; unmatched junction nucleotides: 10. The V gene's germline CDR1 is MNHEY and CDR2 SMNVEV (reference sequence). CDR3 size: 14 residues. The CDR3 protein is CASGLAGVIDEQYF. CDR3 DNA sequence: TGTGCCAGCGGGTTAGCGGGAGTAATCGACGAGCAGTACTTC.

Turning to this clonotype: A much larger clone sits a single nucleotide away, making a read error possible. The V gene is TRBV3-1, the J gene TRBJ2-7; possible D gene TRBD1, 5 bases. Germline V lookup: CDR1 LGHDT, CDR2 YNNKEL (reference sequence). The CDR3 spans 15 residues. The CDR3 reads CASSPPIRRTSELYF. The CDR3 DNA reads as TGTGCCAGCAGCCCCCCCATCCGTAGGACATCCGAGCTGTACTTC.

This clonotype showed up many times. The chain combines TRBV28 with TRBJ2-5, with unresolved D. From germline, CDR1 is MDHEN and CDR2 SYDVKM. Trimming removed 5 bases at V and 4 bases at J, with 8 bases between. The CDR3 runs 12 residues. CDR3 loop: CASSPNPETQYF. CDR3 nucleotide sequence: TGTGCCAGCAGTCCTAACCCAGAGACCCAGTACTTC.

This clonotype has a count of ten or more. The chain has TRBV4-1 and TRBJ2-2; tentative D call: TRBD1 (7 bases). The CDR3 runs to 17 residues. Germline lookup yields CDR1 MGHRA and CDR2 YSYEKL. The V and J ends lost 0 bases and 9 bases respectively, with 20 bases between them. The chain's CDR3 is CASSQDQGGGANRELFF. As DNA, the CDR3 is TGCGCCAGCAGCCAAGATCAGGGGGGAGGCGCAAATAGGGAGCTGTTTTTT.

This clonotype was seen many times. This chain uses TRBV20-1 with TRBJ2-3; D gene ambiguous. With 3 bases removed from V and 4 bases from J, the gap between germline ends came to 8 bases. CDR3 length equals 12 residues. Germline CDR1 and CDR2: DFQATT and SNEGSKA (reference sequence). The CDR3 DNA is TGCAGTGCTAGCCCGAGAGCAGATACGCAGTATTTT. It translates to CSASPRADTQYF.

This clonotype was found many times. This chain connects TRBV11-2 to TRBJ1-2, with D unclear. Germline V gene lookup returns CDR1 SGHAT and CDR2 FQNNGV. This CDR3 is built from 13 residues. V lost 5 bases, J lost 4 bases, and 11 bases lay in between. This chain's CDR3 is CASSPHEAYGYTF. The CDR3 DNA reads TGTGCCAGCAGCCCACATGAAGCCTATGGCTACACCTTC.

This clonotype was counted many times. V is TRBV20-1 and J is TRBJ2-3, with TRBD2 matching over 7 bases. Germline lookup yields CDR1 DFQATT and CDR2 SNEGSKA (reference sequence). J lost 2 bases, V lost 6 bases, and 8 bases had no gene match. The CDR3 length is 14 residues. CDR3 coding DNA: TGCAGTGCCAGTCCTAGCGGACACACAGATACGCAGTATTTT. It yields the protein CSASPSGHTDTQYF.